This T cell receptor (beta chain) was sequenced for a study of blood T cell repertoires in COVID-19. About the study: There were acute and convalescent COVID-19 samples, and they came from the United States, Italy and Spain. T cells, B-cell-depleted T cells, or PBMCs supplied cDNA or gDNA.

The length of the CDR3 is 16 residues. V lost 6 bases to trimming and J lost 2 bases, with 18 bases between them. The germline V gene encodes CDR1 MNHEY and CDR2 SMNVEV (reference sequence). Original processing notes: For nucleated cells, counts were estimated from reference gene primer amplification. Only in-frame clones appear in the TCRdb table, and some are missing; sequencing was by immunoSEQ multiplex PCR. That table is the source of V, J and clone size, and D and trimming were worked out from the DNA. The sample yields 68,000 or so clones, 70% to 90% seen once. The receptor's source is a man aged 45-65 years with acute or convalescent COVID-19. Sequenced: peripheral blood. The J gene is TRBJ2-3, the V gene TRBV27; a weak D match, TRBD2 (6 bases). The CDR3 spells CASRSPAAGSTDTQYF. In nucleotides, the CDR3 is TGTGCCAGCAGAAGTCCCGCGGCGGGATCCACAGATACGCAGTATTTT.